The source of this T cell receptor beta chain is a study of OX40 agonist ivuxolimab in advanced cancers. In the study overall: The mean age was roughly 60 years, ranging from 23 to 79, with approximately 83% of participants male. Study outcomes and limitations: Fewer expanded clones were found on average in CD4+ than in CD8+ T cells.

With regard to this clone: Its antigen remains unidentified.

The method was immunoSEQ multiplex PCR; TCRdb's version includes in-frame clones alone and lacks a portion of them. Counted here are fewer than 95,000 clones, roughly 80% occurring once; the ten biggest clones make up 6.6%. The clonotype comes from an adult with an advanced solid tumor such as melanoma, head and neck, liver or kidney cancer. Material: CD4+ or CD8+ T cells sorted from blood, obtained in a trial of the OX40 agonist ivuxolimab.

CDR3 DNA sequence: TGTGCCAGCAGTTCCCCGGACAGGGAGCACGAGCAGTACTTC. Its translation: CASSSPDREHEQYF. The chain combines TRBV28 with TRBJ2-7, with TRBD1 matching 8 bases. Germline CDR1 is MDHEN and CDR2 is SYDVKM. The CDR3 is made up of 14 amino acids. The junction had 7 bases not matched to a gene; V was cut back by 4 bases and J by 5 bases.